A selection of T cell receptor beta chains follows, all from one sample in a study of PD-L1 blockade in urothelial cancer. Measured with immunoSEQ multiplex PCR; TCRdb has only the in-frame clones, and not every one. The data hold approximately 58,000 clones, with about 80% observed a single time. The starting material was PBMCs, obtained around atezolizumab (anti-PD-L1) treatment. The source of these receptors is a man aged 65 to 85 with urothelial cancer. Each CDR3 is given with its conserved first and last residue. Each record gives: clone size, CDR3 length, V gene, D gene, J gene, CDR3 protein, CDR3 DNA. A D gene is named only where the DNA matches it firmly. A clone size is listed for some rows: how often the clone was seen (once, few, many), or a class if it is expanded.

NA,14,TRBV19,NA,TRBJ2-7,CASSIGQGWYEQYF,TGTGCCAGTAGTATAGGTCAGGGTTGGTACGAGCAGTACTTC
NA,16,TRBV5-4,TRBD1,TRBJ2-5,CASTDRQGSILETQYF,TGTGCCAGCACGGACCGACAGGGGTCGATTCTGGAGACCCAGTACTTC
once,14,TRBV6-1,TRBD1,TRBJ1-5,CASSVTGGFQPQHF,TGTGCCAGCAGTGTGACAGGGGGTTTTCAGCCCCAGCATTTT
once,14,TRBV19,TRBD1,TRBJ2-2,CASSLSRGSGELFF,TGTGCCAGTAGTTTAAGCAGGGGGTCCGGGGAGCTGTTTTTT
NA,15,TRBV7-3,TRBD2,TRBJ2-1,CASSRASGSQNEQFF,TGTGCCAGCAGTAGGGCTAGCGGGAGTCAGAATGAGCAGTTCTTC
NA,15,TRBV9,TRBD2,TRBJ2-7,CASSVGTSGVYEQYF,TGTGCCAGCAGCGTGGGGACTAGCGGGGTCTACGAGCAGTACTTC
NA,13,TRBV2,NA,TRBJ1-5,CASGQGGNQPQHF,TGTGCCAGCGGTCAAGGAGGGAATCAGCCCCAGCATTTT
NA,11,TRBV6-1,NA,TRBJ2-7,CASSGPRSGYF,TGTGCCAGCAGTGGGCCTCGGTCGGGGTACTTC
NA,13,TRBV6-5,NA,TRBJ2-5,CASSPAGQETQYF,TGTGCCAGCAGCCCCGCGGGCCAAGAGACCCAGTACTTC
NA,14,TRBV18,NA,TRBJ1-1,CASSPPGQNTEAFF,TGTGCCAGCTCACCACCGGGACAGAACACTGAAGCTTTCTTT
NA,15,TRBV5-5,TRBD1,TRBJ1-5,CASSLSQGASQPQHF,TGTGCCAGCAGCTTATCGCAGGGGGCTTCTCAGCCCCAGCATTTT
few,14,TRBV9,NA,TRBJ1-1,CASSPTERGTEAFF,TGTGCCAGCAGCCCCACCGAGAGGGGGACTGAAGCTTTCTTT
NA,20,TRBV27,TRBD2,TRBJ2-5,CASSPKTRTSGRARRETQYF,TGTGCCAGCAGTCCCAAGACCCGGACTAGCGGGAGGGCCCGCCGAGAGACCCAGTACTTC
many,15,TRBV5-1,TRBD2,TRBJ2-2,CASSWTSGSSGELFF,TGCGCCAGCAGCTGGACTAGCGGGAGCTCCGGGGAGCTGTTTTTT
NA,15,TRBV10-3,TRBD1,TRBJ2-2,CAISPGTANTGELFF,TGTGCCATCAGTCCCGGGACAGCGAACACCGGGGAGCTGTTTTTT
NA,16,TRBV5-1,TRBD1,TRBJ2-5,CASSPGTGSFGETQYF,TGCGCCAGCAGCCCAGGGACAGGATCATTCGGGGAGACCCAGTACTTC
NA,15,TRBV10-3,TRBD2,TRBJ2-5,CAIRSLAGEGETQYF,TGTGCCATCAGGTCCCTAGCGGGAGAGGGAGAGACCCAGTACTTC
NA,12,TRBV28,NA,TRBJ2-1,CASSPLPPQQFF,TGTGCCAGCAGTCCACTCCCTCCGCAGCAGTTCTTC
NA,12,TRBV28,NA,TRBJ1-5,CACTQVNQPQHF,TGTGCCTGCACACAGGTTAATCAGCCCCAGCATTTT
NA,11,TRBV15,NA,TRBJ2-5,CAAGGQETQYF,TGTGCCGCTGGAGGCCAAGAGACCCAGTACTTC
NA,18,TRBV9,TRBD2,TRBJ2-1,CASSVGPSTGGLYNEQFF,TGTGCCAGCAGCGTAGGACCCTCTACGGGAGGCCTCTACAATGAGCAGTTCTTC
NA,15,TRBV9,NA,TRBJ1-3,CASSVGGDSGNTIYF,TGTGCCAGCAGCGTAGGGGGGGACTCTGGAAACACCATATATTTT
NA,14,TRBV2,TRBD1,TRBJ2-3,CASHPGQNTDTQYF,TGTGCCAGCCACCCGGGACAGAACACAGATACGCAGTATTTT
NA,15,TRBV18,NA,TRBJ2-5,CASSPPAQGTETQYF,TGTGCCAGCTCACCGCCGGCTCAGGGGACGGAGACCCAGTACTTC
NA,13,TRBV27,TRBD1,TRBJ1-2,CASSSGTVYGYTF,TGTGCCAGCAGTTCCGGGACAGTCTATGGCTACACCTTC
few,14,TRBV5-5,NA,TRBJ1-4,CASSFAGFEEKLFF,TGTGCCAGCAGCTTTGCAGGGTTCGAAGAAAAACTGTTTTTT
NA,15,TRBV7-7,TRBD2,TRBJ2-7,CASSPLGLVGDEQYF,TGTGCTAGCAGCCCATTGGGACTAGTTGGCGACGAGCAGTACTTC
NA,15,TRBV19,NA,TRBJ2-2,CASSTRGFSTGELFF,TGTGCCAGTAGTACCAGGGGATTTTCCACCGGGGAGCTGTTTTTT
NA,14,TRBV7-2,NA,TRBJ2-7,CASSLGLGGYEQYF,TGTGCCAGCAGCTTGGGACTTGGCGGGTACGAGCAGTACTTC
NA,13,TRBV5-1,NA,TRBJ2-7,CASSLEQGGTQYF,TGCGCCAGCAGCTTAGAACAGGGGGGGACTCAGTACTTC
NA,15,TRBV19,TRBD2,TRBJ2-5,CASSSPSRGGETQYF,TGTGCCAGTAGTTCCCCTTCGAGGGGAGGGGAGACCCAGTACTTC
NA,16,TRBV28,NA,TRBJ1-1,CASSPDFIRVKTEAFF,TGTGCCAGCAGTCCGGACTTTATTCGGGTTAAGACTGAAGCTTTCTTT
NA,14,TRBV19,NA,TRBJ2-4,CASSLGGRESIQYF,TGTGCCAGTAGTCTTGGGGGGCGGGAGTCCATTCAGTACTTC
NA,17,TRBV30,NA,TRBJ1-3,CAWRKGQTMFSGNTIYF,TGTGCCTGGAGAAAGGGCCAGACTATGTTCTCTGGAAACACCATATATTTT
many,15,TRBV14,NA,TRBJ2-2,CASSQVAGGTGELFF,TGTGCCAGCAGCCAAGTGGCAGGTGGGACCGGGGAGCTGTTTTTT
NA,13,TRBV5-1,NA,TRBJ2-5,CASGTGQQETQYF,TGCGCCAGCGGAACAGGGCAGCAAGAGACCCAGTACTTC
NA,13,TRBV2,NA,TRBJ2-1,CAGEGGTYNEQFF,TGTGCCGGAGAGGGCGGGACCTACAATGAGCAGTTCTTC
NA,16,TRBV27,TRBD1,TRBJ1-2,CASSNRQGPTNYGYTF,TGTGCCAGCAGTAACCGACAGGGCCCTACAAACTATGGCTACACCTTC